These 2 T cell receptor beta chains were all obtained from the same sample, sequenced in a study of shared clonotypes between healthy human individuals. The method was immunoSEQ multiplex PCR; TCRdb's version includes in-frame clones alone and lacks a portion of them. The sample records over 2 million clones, about nine tenths being singletons. Sequencing was done on a sample of naive CD4+ T cells from PBMCs. The subset: CD45RA+ positively selected. Receptors originate from a man between 18 and 29 years old in good health. Some clones in this sample may be carry-over from other donors' samples.

This sequence joins TRBV6-1 and TRBJ2-1; 14 positions agree with TRBD2. Trimming took 4 bases from V and 1 from J; bases not matched to a gene: 0. CDR3 length: 16 residues. Germline values: CDR1 MNHNS, CDR2 SASEGT. CDR3 sequence (DNA): TGTGCCAGCAGTGGGACTAGCGGGAGGTCCTACAATGAGCAGTTCTTC. Its protein product is CASSGTSGRSYNEQFF.

Turning to this clone: Other DNA sequences in the sample encode the same CDR3. The chain employs TRBV25-1 and TRBJ1-2; maybe TRBD1 (5 bases). Trimming stripped 1 base from V and 4 bases from J, with 10 bases between. The CDR3 contains 14 residues. Germline V gene data show CDR1 as MGHDK and CDR2 as SYGVNS. CDR3 sequence reads: CASSESGGPYGYTF. In DNA, the CDR3 is TGTGCCAGCAGTGAATCCGGGGGTCCCTATGGCTACACCTTC.